These 27 T cell receptor beta chains originate from one sample sequenced in a study of tissue T cells after allogeneic stem cell transplantation. Clones were read by immunoSEQ multiplex PCR, and TCRdb kept only the in-frame ones, dropping some. The sample carries about 50,000 clones, 73% recorded once. The sample taken for sequencing was sorted cells pooled from one or two spleens. These receptors originate from a pool of C57BL/6 mice in good health.

Regarding this clone: Gene names refer to mouse genes. The observed sequence ends 1 residue before the CDR3 terminus, with the missing tail filled in from the germline J gene. V gene TRBV20 combines with J gene TRBJ1-2; TRBD1 matches at 7 bases. The CDR3 loop spans 13 amino acids. The trim removed 0 bases at V and 2 bases at J, leaving 0 bases unmatched. Germline CDR1 is GFQATS and CDR2 is STVNSAI. CDR3 DNA, as far as it was read: TGTGGTGCTAGGGACAGGGGGAACTCCGACTACACC. It translates to CGARDRGNSDYT. The CDR3 as a whole reads CGARDRGNSDYTF.

Comment on this clone: The genes and germline here are from mouse. The read ends 1 residue early relative to the CDR3; the germline J gene fills the gap. The chain is built from TRBV5 and TRBJ2-2; D is possibly TRBD1 or TRBD2 (5 bases each). The CDR3 loop spans 14 amino acids. Germline values: CDR1 LGHNA, CDR2 YNLKQL (reference sequence). V lost 0 bases and J 6 bases, leaving 8 bases between the germline ends. The CDR3 DNA, read in part, is TGTGCCAGCAGCCAAGAACGGGGACCCGGGCAGCTCTAC. Amino acid sequence: CASSQERGPGQLY. The complete CDR3 reads CASSQERGPGQLYF.

With respect to this clone: Germline and genes here are mouse. The sequenced fragment ends 1 residue before the CDR3 boundary, so the rest is inferred from the germline J gene. The chain carries TRBV13-2 and TRBJ1-2; D possibly corresponds to TRBD1 (5 bases). The V and J ends lost 5 bases and 1 base respectively, with 12 bases between them. The CDR3 is 14 amino acids. Germline V lookup: CDR1 NNHNN, CDR2 SYGAGS (reference sequence). The covered CDR3 bases are TGTGCCAGCGGGGGTGGGGGGGGAAACTCCGACTACACC. Amino acid sequence: CASGGGGGNSDYT. The complete CDR3 protein is CASGGGGGNSDYTF.

About this clone itself: Gene names are the mouse ones. Coverage ceases 1 residue before the CDR3 finishes, and the germline J gene fills in the end. This chain connects TRBV29 to TRBJ2-5; D ambiguous. In germline, CDR1 is MSHET, CDR2 SYDVDS. V shed 3 bases and J shed 6 bases, with 7 bases lying between them. This CDR3 spans 12 amino acids. Incomplete CDR3 DNA: TGTGCTAGCAGTTTTCGACCGGACACCCAGTAC. Protein sequence: CASSFRPDTQY. The full CDR3 protein reads CASSFRPDTQYF.

In the case of this clone: The listed genes are named as in mouse. The read comes to an end 1 residue before the CDR3 does, leaving the germline J gene to fill in the end. Different DNA sequences within this sample yield the same CDR3. The chain combines TRBV31 with TRBJ2-7; TRBD1 matches 11 bases. The V gene end was trimmed by 0 bases and the J gene end by 4 bases; junction bases not matched to a gene: 2. CDR1 is GKSSPN and CDR2 is SITVG in the germline V gene. The length of the CDR3 is 14 residues. CDR3 loop: CAWSLGTGGYEQYF. The covered CDR3 bases are TGTGCCTGGAGTCTCGGGACAGGGGGGTATGAACAGTAC.

A word on this clone: Here the gene names and germline are mouse. The read ends 1 residue shy of where the CDR3 ends; the end is completed using the germline J gene. The V gene is TRBV13-2, the J gene TRBJ2-4, with 9 bases aligning to TRBD2. Germline CDR1 and CDR2: NNHNN and SYGAGS (reference sequence). The V and J ends lost 0 bases and 0 bases, in that order; junction bases with no gene match: 5. The CDR3 is 17 residues long. The CDR3 DNA, read in part, is TGTGCCAGCGGTGATGCTGGGGACTGGGATAGTCAAAACACCTTGTAC. It specifies CASGDAGDWDSQNTLY. The whole CDR3 protein is CASGDAGDWDSQNTLYF.

In regard to this clone: Germline and genes: mouse. The CDR3 end falls 1 residue outside the read, so it is completed with the germline J gene. The rearrangement joins TRBV3 to TRBJ2-7, with 10 bases aligning to TRBD2. In germline, CDR1 is SNHLY, CDR2 FYNGKV (reference sequence). The junction had 6 bases not matched to a gene; V was cut back by 5 bases and J by 2 bases. The CDR3 is made up of 15 amino acids. The CDR3 region is CASSPDTGGAYEQYF. CDR3 DNA, as far as it was read: TGTGCCAGCAGCCCAGATACTGGGGGGGCCTATGAACAGTAC.

A remark on this clone: The listed genes are named as in mouse. Read data end 1 residue before the CDR3 end; the end is taken from the germline J gene. The chain is built from TRBV31 and TRBJ2-2; D is uncertain. CDR1 is GKSSPN and CDR2 is SITVG in the germline V gene. This CDR3 spans 12 amino acids. V shed 5 bases and J shed 3 bases, with 7 bases lying between them. CDR3 in amino acids: CAWRWYTGQLYF. The CDR3 DNA, read in part, is TGTGCCTGGCGCTGGTACACCGGGCAGCTCTAC.

As for this clone: Each gene name is a mouse one. Read coverage stops 1 residue before the CDR3 terminus; the germline J gene supplies the remainder. The J gene is TRBJ2-3, the V gene TRBV15; D may match TRBD1 or TRBD2 (5 bases each). V was clipped by 1 base and J by 0 bases, with 8 bases between them. The germline V gene encodes CDR1 SGHND and CDR2 FRSKSL. CDR3 length: 15 amino acids. The sequenced part of the CDR3 DNA is TGTGCCAGCAGTTTAGACGGGGGTAGTGCAGAAACGCTGTAT. Translation: CASSLDGGSAETLY. The full-length CDR3 reads as CASSLDGGSAETLYF.

Concerning this clone itself: The gene names given are mouse names. The DNA ends 1 residue before the CDR3 does, and the rest of the CDR3 is filled in from the germline J gene. This chain connects TRBV13-2 to TRBJ2-4; D remains ambiguous. The germline V gene encodes CDR1 NNHNN and CDR2 SYGAGS (reference sequence). V lost 6 bases and J 5 bases, leaving 10 bases between the germline ends. The CDR3 consists of 12 residues. The DNA read from the CDR3 is TGTGCCAGCGAAGAGGTCGGAAACACCTTGTAC. It translates to CASEEVGNTLY. From start to end, the CDR3 is CASEEVGNTLYF.

Of note for this clone: These gene names are mouse names. The sequenced CDR3 bases are TGTGCCAGCAGTATAGACCAGGGGGGATATGAACAGTAC. Protein sequence: CASSIDQGGYEQY. The complete CDR3 sequence is CASSIDQGGYEQYF. This chain links TRBV19 with TRBJ2-7; TRBD1 is a possible D gene (7 bases). The CDR3 end lies 1 residue beyond the end of the read and is filled in from the germline J gene. The CDR3 spans 14 residues. V was pared by 0 bases and J by 4 bases, with 11 bases between. Germline V gives CDR1 FNHDT, CDR2 SITEND (reference sequence).

In regard to this clone: Mouse gene names apply. Read coverage stops 1 residue before the CDR3 terminus; the germline J gene supplies the remainder. The V gene is TRBV4, the J gene TRBJ2-5; 14 bases line up with TRBD2. V shed 5 bases and J 5 bases; nucleotides not matched to a gene: 3. CDR1 is LGHDT, CDR2 YNNKQL, per germline (reference sequence). This CDR3 region has 15 residues. The CDR3 region is CASSRDWGGADTQYF. CDR3 bases read: TGTGCCAGCAGCCGGGACTGGGGGGGCGCAGACACCCAGTAC.

About this clone: Gene and germline names: mouse. The CDR3 end falls 1 residue outside the read, so it is completed with the germline J gene. J is TRBJ2-5 and V is TRBV13-3; D uncertain. The CDR3 spans 14 residues. Germline CDR1 reads NNHDY; CDR2 reads SYVADS. The germline V and J ends were trimmed by 1 base and 0 bases, with 6 bases remaining between them. The sequenced CDR3 bases are TGTGCCAGCAGTGATTCAAGTAACCAAGACACCCAGTAC. This sequence encodes CASSDSSNQDTQY. The whole CDR3 protein is CASSDSSNQDTQYF.

Concerning this clone itself: All gene names here are mouse names. The CDR3 end falls 1 residue outside the read, so it is completed with the germline J gene. The chain carries TRBV13-1 and TRBJ2-1, with TRBD2 matching over 12 bases. With V trimmed by 5 bases and J by 0 bases, 3 bases remained unmatched. CDR3 size: 16 residues. In germline, CDR1 is NSHNY, CDR2 SYGAGN. CDR3 residues: CASSWDWGDNYAEQFF. CDR3 bases read: TGTGCCAGCAGCTGGGACTGGGGGGATAACTATGCTGAGCAGTTC.

On this clone: Gene names are mouse gene names. The read gets to within 1 residue of the CDR3 end, and the germline J gene fills in the rest. The chain uses TRBV13-1 and TRBJ2-5; D is possibly TRBD1 (5 bases). The CDR3 totals 14 residues. The germline gives CDR1 NSHNY, CDR2 SYGAGN. Trimming stripped 1 base from V and 0 bases from J, with 6 bases between. The CDR3 spells CASSDQGNQDTQYF. The DNA read from the CDR3 is TGTGCCAGCAGTGATCAGGGTAACCAAGACACCCAGTAC.

Details on this clone: Gene names denote mouse genes. The CDR3 end falls 1 residue outside the read, so it is completed with the germline J gene. The V gene is TRBV13-2, the J gene TRBJ2-2, with 12 bases fitting TRBD2. The germline gives CDR1 NNHNN, CDR2 SYGAGS (reference sequence). The CDR3 has 17 amino acids. V gave up 2 bases and J gave up 4 bases; unmatched junction bases: 6. The CDR3 is CASGDPGLGGRTGQLYF. Partial CDR3 DNA: TGTGCCAGCGGTGACCCGGGACTGGGGGGACGCACCGGGCAGCTCTAC.

Points on this clone: Gene names are the mouse ones. The sequenced fragment ends 1 residue before the CDR3 boundary, so the rest is inferred from the germline J gene. The gene calls are TRBV13-1 and TRBJ2-4; no firm D call. The CDR3 has 14 residues. In germline, CDR1 is NSHNY, CDR2 SYGAGN. The V end was cut by 2 bases, the J end by 0 bases, with 7 bases between. CDR3 DNA (partial): TGTGCCAGCAGTGAACCATCTAGTCAAAACACCTTGTAC. This codes for CASSEPSSQNTLY. The whole CDR3 protein is CASSEPSSQNTLYF.

About this clone itself: The gene names here belong to mouse. The read finishes 1 residue shy of the CDR3 end, and the germline J gene is used to complete it. The V call is TRBV20, the J call TRBJ2-1; the match to TRBD2 covers 11 bases. Per germline, CDR1 GFQATS and CDR2 STVNSAI. This CDR3 has 15 residues. Trimming at V came to 5 bases and at J to 1 base, leaving 4 bases not matched to a gene. CDR3 DNA, as far as it was read: TGTGGTGCTCAGGACTGGGGGGTAAACTATGCTGAGCAGTTC. This translates into CGAQDWGVNYAEQF. The full CDR3 protein reads CGAQDWGVNYAEQFF.

About this clone: Mouse germline and gene names are used. The DNA ends 1 residue before the CDR3 does, and the rest of the CDR3 is filled in from the germline J gene. The chain combines TRBV3 with TRBJ2-5, with D unresolved. There are 15 residues in the CDR3. V was cut by 0 bases and J by 4 bases, with 11 bases left in between. Germline CDR1 and CDR2: SNHLY and FYNGKV (reference sequence). CDR3 loop: CASSLAPAGEDTQYF. Incomplete CDR3 DNA: TGTGCCAGCAGCTTAGCGCCCGCCGGGGAAGACACCCAGTAC.

As for this clone: Any gene name here is a mouse gene name. The CDR3 goes on 1 residue after the read ends, and that part is filled in from the germline J gene. V gene TRBV2 combines with J gene TRBJ2-5; 10 bases fit TRBD2. Germline values: CDR1 LGHNA, CDR2 YSYQKL. The J segment lost 3 bases and the V segment lost 0 bases, leaving 3 bases of the junction unmatched. The CDR3 loop spans 16 amino acids. CDR3 DNA, as far as it was read: TGTGCCAGCAGCCAAGATCCTGGGGGGGCGCAAGACACCCAGTAC. Protein sequence: CASSQDPGGAQDTQY. The whole CDR3 reads CASSQDPGGAQDTQYF.

As regards this clone: All gene names here are mouse names. The read ends 1 residue shy of where the CDR3 ends; the end is completed using the germline J gene. V is TRBV20 and J is TRBJ1-2; D is uncertain. The V and J ends lost 0 bases and 3 bases respectively, with 2 bases between them. CDR1 and CDR2 from the germline V gene are GFQATS and STVNSAI. The length of the CDR3 is 11 residues. CDR3 DNA (partial): TGTGGTGCTAGGGAGTACTCCGACTACACC. Translating gives CGAREYSDYT. The whole CDR3 sequence reads CGAREYSDYTF.

About this clone itself: One end of the junction fails to match germline, which may point to a read error. Each gene name is a mouse one. The read terminates 1 residue ahead of where the CDR3 ends, so the germline J gene completes it. Distinct nucleotide sequences in the sample also encode this CDR3. The rearrangement joins TRBV5 to TRBJ2-7, with 8 bases lining up with TRBD2. CDR3 length: 15 residues. CDR1 LGHNA and CDR2 YNLKQL come from the germline V gene (reference sequence). CDR3 protein: CASSQDPGGTYEQYF. The CDR3 bases that were read are TGTGCTAGCAGCCAAGATCCTGGGGGGACCTATGAACAGTAC.

Notes on this clone: Gene names are the mouse ones. The read is 1 residue too short to cover the CDR3 end, so that end is filled in from the germline J gene. This sequence joins TRBV13-1 and TRBJ1-4, with D tentatively TRBD1 (6 bases). Germline loops: CDR1 NSHNY, CDR2 SYGAGN. The CDR3 loop spans 14 amino acids. V lost 4 bases, J lost 1 base, and 8 bases lay in between. CDR3 region: CASSHRDSNERLFF. Partial CDR3 DNA: TGTGCCAGCAGTCACAGGGATTCCAACGAAAGATTATTT.

This clone has only one observation. Genes here carry mouse names. The sequenced CDR3 bases are TGTGCCAGCAGTAGACAGGGTTATAATTCGCCCCTCTAC. Protein sequence: CASSRQGYNSPLY. The complete CDR3 reads CASSRQGYNSPLYF. V and J are TRBV26 and TRBJ1-6, with 7 nucleotides matching TRBD1. Coverage ceases 1 residue before the CDR3 finishes, and the germline J gene fills in the end. TRBJ1-6 is an ORF for which the function is uncertain. Trimming at V came to 5 bases and at J to 4 bases, leaving 2 bases not matched to a gene. In germline, CDR1 is KGHPV, CDR2 FQNQEV (reference sequence). This CDR3 has 14 residues.

Note on this clone: Genes here carry mouse names. The sequence runs out 1 residue before the end of the CDR3; the remainder is reconstructed from the germline J gene. V gene TRBV16 combines with J gene TRBJ1-4; unclear D gene. V lost 5 bases to trimming and J lost 4 bases, with 5 bases between them. Germline V gives CDR1 SGHSA, CDR2 FRNQAP. This CDR3 contains 12 residues. The CDR3 sequence: CASSAGNERLFF. The CDR3 bases that were read are TGTGCAAGCAGCGCAGGCAACGAAAGATTATTT.

As to this clone: Mouse gene names and germline throughout. The read finishes 1 residue shy of the CDR3 end, and the germline J gene is used to complete it. This chain joins TRBV13-2 and TRBJ2-7; 11 bases align to TRBD2. The CDR3 has 15 residues. Trimming cost V 3 bases and J 2 bases; bases outside gene matches: 4. Germline CDR1 and CDR2: NNHNN and SYGAGS (reference sequence). The chain's CDR3 is CASGVSGLGAYEQYF. The part of the CDR3 DNA that was read is TGTGCCAGCGGTGTGTCGGGACTGGGGGCCTATGAACAGTAC.

For this clone: Germline and genes: mouse. From the germline J gene comes the end of the CDR3, since the read stops 1 residue before it. The chain couples TRBV13-1 to TRBJ2-7; D unresolved. The CDR3 is 10 residues long. Germline V lookup: CDR1 NSHNY, CDR2 SYGAGN. Trimming took off 2 bases at V and 7 bases at J, with 4 bases between the two ends. Partial CDR3 DNA: TGTGCCAGCAGTGAACAAGAACAGTAC. Amino acid sequence: CASSEQEQY. The full CDR3 is CASSEQEQYF.